This TCR beta chain was recorded in a study of blood T cell repertoires in COVID-19. Study overall: Sites in the United States, Italy and Spain provided acute and convalescent COVID-19 samples. In each case, the material was cDNA or gDNA derived from T cells, B-cell-depleted T cells, or PBMCs.

Original analysis: Reference gene primer amplification gave estimated nucleated cell counts. TCRdb's copy holds only in-frame clones and misses some; the assay was immunoSEQ multiplex PCR. That table furnishes V, J and clone size, whereas the DNA furnished D and trimming. The repertoire consists of about 170,000 clones, with 65% to 85% occurring once and the leading ten covering 2.5% to 3.5%. CDR3 size: 16 residues. CDR1 KGHSH and CDR2 LQKENI come from the germline V gene. V trimming: 3 bases; J trimming: 5 bases; junction bases outside the gene matches: 5. The genes are TRBV18 and TRBJ2-1; 12 bases agree with TRBD2. What was sequenced was peripheral blood. The receptor was isolated from a woman aged 60 to 75 with acute or convalescent COVID-19. The CDR3 nucleotides are TGTGCCAGCTCACCGCTAGCGGGGGGGCCGAACAATGAGCAGTTCTTC. Its translation: CASSPLAGGPNNEQFF.